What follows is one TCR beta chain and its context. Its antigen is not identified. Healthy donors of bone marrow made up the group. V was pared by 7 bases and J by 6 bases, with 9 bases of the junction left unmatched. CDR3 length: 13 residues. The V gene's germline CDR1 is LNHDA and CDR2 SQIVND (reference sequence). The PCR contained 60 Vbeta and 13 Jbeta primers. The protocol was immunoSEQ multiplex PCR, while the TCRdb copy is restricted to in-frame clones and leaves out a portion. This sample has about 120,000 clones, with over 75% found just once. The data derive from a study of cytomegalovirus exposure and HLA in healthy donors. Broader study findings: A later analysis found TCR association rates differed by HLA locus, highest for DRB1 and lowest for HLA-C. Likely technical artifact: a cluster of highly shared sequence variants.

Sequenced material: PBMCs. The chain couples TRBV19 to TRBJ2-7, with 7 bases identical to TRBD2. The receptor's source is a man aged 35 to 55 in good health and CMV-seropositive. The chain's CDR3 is CASNMLGGLEQYF. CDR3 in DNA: TGTGCCAGTAACATGTTGGGAGGGCTCGAGCAGTACTTC.